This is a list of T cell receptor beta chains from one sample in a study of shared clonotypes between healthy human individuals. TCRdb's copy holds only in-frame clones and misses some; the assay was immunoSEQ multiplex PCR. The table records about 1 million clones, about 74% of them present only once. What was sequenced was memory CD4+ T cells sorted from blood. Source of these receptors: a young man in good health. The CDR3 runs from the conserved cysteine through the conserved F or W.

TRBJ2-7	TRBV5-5	CASSPGTPSYEQYF
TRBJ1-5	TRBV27	CASAWRGVEQPQHF
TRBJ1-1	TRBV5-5	CASSREANTEAFF
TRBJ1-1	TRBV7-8	CASSFAQGGMNTEAFF
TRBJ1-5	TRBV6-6	CASSYYSNQPQHF
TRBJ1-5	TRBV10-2	CASSEVGGTAQHF
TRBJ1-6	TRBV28	CASSLVSQGYSPLHF
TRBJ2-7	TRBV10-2	CASRPGQGYEQYF
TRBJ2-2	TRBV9	CASSVRGTANTGELFF
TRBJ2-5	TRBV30	CAWRFGGLAVETQYF
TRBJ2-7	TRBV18	CASSVTHSYEQYF
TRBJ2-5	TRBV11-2	CASSPEGGQYF
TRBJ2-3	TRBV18	CASSPRSGGSTDTQYF
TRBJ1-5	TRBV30	CAWSVARNQPQHF
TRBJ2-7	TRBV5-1	CASSEIAGTYEQYF
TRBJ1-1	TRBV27	CASSPRTGTMNTEAFF
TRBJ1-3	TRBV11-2	CASSPVGNTGNTIYF
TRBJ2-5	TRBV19	CASSISGGGGGETQYF
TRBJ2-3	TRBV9	CASSVGSGRTDTQYF
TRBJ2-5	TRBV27	CASSWRWRVGSSVETQYF
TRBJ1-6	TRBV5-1	CASSLEGAKSPLHF
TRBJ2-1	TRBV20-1	CSALFKNEQFF
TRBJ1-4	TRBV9	CASSGSGVTNEKLFF
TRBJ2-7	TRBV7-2	CASSLGLAGANEQYF
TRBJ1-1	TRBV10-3	CAISDSTKRGTEAFF
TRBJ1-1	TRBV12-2	CASRSDPEAFF
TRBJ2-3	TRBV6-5	CASSYQGSTDTQYF
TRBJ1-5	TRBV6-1	CASSERAQSNQPQHF
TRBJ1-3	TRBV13	CASSPSAGTIYF
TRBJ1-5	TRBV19	CASSSPASATSYSNQPQHF
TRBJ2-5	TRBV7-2	CASSLGRFQETQYF
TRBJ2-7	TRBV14	CASSQVGGGRGEQYF
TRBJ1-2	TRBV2	CASRATSYGYTF
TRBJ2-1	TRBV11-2	CASLGLAGHNEQFF
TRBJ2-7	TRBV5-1	CASSSGGRTGVYEQYF
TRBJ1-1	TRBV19	CASSGFGTVNTEAFF
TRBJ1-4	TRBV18	CASSLLGGGGEKLFF
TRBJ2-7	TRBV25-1	CASSAPGAQQYF
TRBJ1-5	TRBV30	CAWSAREGAIGQPQHF
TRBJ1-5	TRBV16	CASSQGGQPQHF
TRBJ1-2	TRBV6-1	CATPMLRGWGYTF
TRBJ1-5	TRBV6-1	CASNPEGFRQPQHF
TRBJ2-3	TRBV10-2	CASSGKDTQYF
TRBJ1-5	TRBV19	CASSTPLSNQPQHF
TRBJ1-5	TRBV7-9	CASSLGQNSNQPQHF
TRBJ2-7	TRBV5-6	CASSFGYEQYF
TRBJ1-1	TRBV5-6	CASSLALQALEAFF
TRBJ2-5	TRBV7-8	CASSWGSAETQYF
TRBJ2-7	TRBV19	CASKGRASYEQYF
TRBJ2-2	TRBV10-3	CAISVGGAGTGELFF
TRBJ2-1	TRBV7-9	CASRLAGGGEQFF